Here is one TCR beta chain with its context. What it recognizes is unknown. This sample was included in a study of shared clonotypes between healthy human individuals. CD45RO-negative, CCR7-positively selected cells formed the naive CD8 fraction, excluding terminally differentiated effector memory CD45RA+ cells. Findings and limits, study-wide: The generation probabilities recorded for non-shared clonotypes fell below those of clonotypes shared by all four donors. What rarefaction showed was incomplete sorted-subset sequencing despite large depth. Across four donors, naive CD4 shared around 5.3%, naive CD8 over 3%, memory CD4 roughly 2.2%, memory CD8 under 0.5%. The researchers took only blood, and tissue repertoires probably look different.

Assay: immunoSEQ multiplex PCR; the TCRdb copy retains only in-frame clones and omits some. The sample holds roughly 2,000,000 clones; around 95% are singletons and the top ten take under 2%. The sequencing sample was made of naive CD8+ T cells from PBMCs. This receptor was taken from a man between 18 and 29 years old in good health. Some clones in this sample may be carry-over from other donors' samples.

CDR3 residues: CASSRDANSGNTIYF. CDR3 DNA: TGTGCCAGCAGCCGGGACGCTAACTCTGGAAACACCATATATTTT. V gene TRBV28 combines with J gene TRBJ1-3; weak D call: TRBD1 (5 bases). The CDR3 contains 15 residues. CDR1 is MDHEN, CDR2 SYDVKM, per germline. Between the trimmed V and J ends, which lost 6 bases and 0 bases, there was a span of 12 bases.